The following is a T cell receptor (beta chain) sequence with its context. A single record per CDR3 protein comes from TCRdb applying MiXCR to the 5' RACE reads. The sample shows 400,000 to 600,000 distinct CDR3 sequences, about a fifth of them seen only once. V lost 6 bases, J lost 0 bases, and 23 bases lay in between. The CDR3 runs 19 residues. Germline CDR1 SGHAT, CDR2 FQDESV (reference sequence). These data come from a study of identical twins. The data also belong to a second study, concerning yellow fever vaccine responses in identical twins.

The rearrangement uses TRBV11-1 and TRBJ2-2; tentatively, D is TRBD1 (5 bases). What was sequenced was CD4+ T cells sorted from blood. This clonotype was obtained from a woman aged 18 to 35 in good health. CDR3 in amino acids: CASSQGSAGILANTGELFF. As DNA, the CDR3 is TGTGCCAGCAGTCAAGGCAGTGCAGGGATCCTCGCGAACACCGGGGAGCTGTTTTTT.